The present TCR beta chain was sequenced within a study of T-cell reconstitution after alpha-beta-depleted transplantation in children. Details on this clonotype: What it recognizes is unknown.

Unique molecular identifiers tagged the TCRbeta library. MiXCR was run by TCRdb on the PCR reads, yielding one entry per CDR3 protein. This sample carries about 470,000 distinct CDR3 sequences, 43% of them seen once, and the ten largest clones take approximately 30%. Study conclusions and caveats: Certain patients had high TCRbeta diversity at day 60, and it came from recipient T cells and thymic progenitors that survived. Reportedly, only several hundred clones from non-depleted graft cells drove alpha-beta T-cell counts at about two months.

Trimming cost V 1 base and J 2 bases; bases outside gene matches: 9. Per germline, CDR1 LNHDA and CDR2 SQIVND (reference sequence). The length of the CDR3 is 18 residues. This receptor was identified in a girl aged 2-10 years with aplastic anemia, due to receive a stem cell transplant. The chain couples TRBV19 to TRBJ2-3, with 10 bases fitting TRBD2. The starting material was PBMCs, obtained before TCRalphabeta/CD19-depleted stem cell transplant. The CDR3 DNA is TGTGCCAGTAGTATAGGAATCCTAGCGGGAGTGTACACAGATACGCAGTATTTT. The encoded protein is CASSIGILAGVYTDTQYF.